Each of the 24 T cell receptor beta chains below was sequenced from the same sample in a study of T cells in Graves' hyperthyroidism and ophthalmopathy. Using RNA transcripts as the source, TCR beta CDR3 regions were amplified. The HTBI primer set was used in a first-round RT-PCR of the TCR CDR3. TCRdb re-analysed the multiplex PCR reads in MiXCR, keeping a single row per CDR3 protein. The sample lists about 270,000 distinct CDR3 sequences; 25% were seen once. The sequencing sample was made of blood. These receptors all come from a man aged 40-55 years with Graves' hyperthyroidism that later progressed to Graves' ophthalmopathy.

This clonotype has a count of ten or more. The chain employs TRBV24-1 and TRBJ1-3, with 7 bases fitting TRBD1. CDR3 length: 15 amino acids. Germline CDR1 KGHDR, CDR2 SFDVKD. The V segment lost 1 base and the J segment 5 bases; nucleotides outside the gene matches: 4. The CDR3 sequence is CATSDFKGARNTIYF. As DNA, the CDR3 is TGTGCCACCAGTGATTTCAAGGGGGCGAGAAACACCATATATTTT.

This clonotype occurred a few times. CDR3: CASSHLAGGPTGELFF. CDR3 nucleotide sequence: TGCGCCAGCAGCCACCTAGCGGGAGGGCCCACCGGGGAGCTGTTTTTT. The chain has TRBV4-3 and TRBJ2-2; 12 bases are shared with TRBD2. Unmatched junction bases numbered 3, after V lost 3 bases and J lost 4 bases. This CDR3 spans 16 amino acids. The germline V gene has CDR1 LGHNA and CDR2 YSLEER.

This chain uses TRBV5-5 with TRBJ2-5; 10 nucleotides line up with TRBD2. The CDR3 has 13 residues. Losses at the gene ends were 4 bases for V and 7 bases for J; bases not matched to a gene: 4. From germline, CDR1 is SGHKS and CDR2 YYEKEE (reference sequence). The CDR3 coding sequence is TGTGCCAGCAGCAGGACTAGCGGACGGACCCAGTACTTC. Protein sequence: CASSRTSGRTQYF.

This clonotype was seen many times. The gene calls are TRBV30 and TRBJ1-1; D perhaps matches TRBD1 (5 bases). V was clipped by 4 bases and J by 1 base, with 13 bases between them. The CDR3 is 14 residues long. From germline, CDR1 is GTSNPN and CDR2 SVGIG (reference sequence). CDR3 residues: CAWNPGLTNTEAFF. The CDR3 DNA follows: TGTGCCTGGAATCCAGGGCTGACGAACACTGAAGCTTTCTTT.

At least ten counts were recorded for this clonotype. The V call is TRBV5-1, the J call TRBJ2-7, with TRBD2 identical over 9 bases. Germline CDR1 is SGHRS and CDR2 is YFSETQ. Germline trimming cut 2 bases from V and 0 bases from J; bases unmatched to any gene: 3. CDR3 length: 15 amino acids. The CDR3 here is CASSFLAGDSYEQYF. In nucleotides, the CDR3 is TGCGCCAGCAGCTTTTTAGCGGGAGACTCCTACGAGCAGTACTTC.

The chain couples TRBV24-1 to TRBJ1-1, with 7 bases matching TRBD1. This CDR3 contains 14 residues. Germline-derived CDR1 and CDR2 are KGHDR and SFDVKD. The V segment lost 4 bases and the J segment 2 bases; nucleotides outside the gene matches: 3. The chain's CDR3 is CATSDGTANTEAFF. Here the CDR3 DNA reads TGTGCCACCAGTGACGGGACAGCCAACACTGAAGCTTTCTTT.

This clonotype was counted at least ten times. V is TRBV7-8 and J is TRBJ1-5; 7 nucleotides agree with TRBD1. The germline V gene has CDR1 SGHVS and CDR2 FQNEAQ. The CDR3 has 14 residues. The V segment lost 3 bases and the J segment 7 bases; nucleotides outside the gene matches: 6. In nucleotides, the CDR3 is TGTGCCAGCAGCTTTATGACAGGGCGCCAGCCCCAGCATTTT. Translation: CASSFMTGRQPQHF.

A word on this clonotype: Possible read error: a much larger clone is one base away. The chain employs TRBV10-3 and TRBJ2-5; 9 positions match TRBD1. From germline, CDR1 is ENHRY and CDR2 SYGVKD. CDR3 length equals 15 residues. In DNA, the CDR3 is TGTGCCATCAGGGGCCTCGGGACAGGGCAAGAGACCCAGTGCTTC. This translates into CAIRGLGTGQETQCF.

This clonotype showed up just once. CDR3 region: CASSPHLTGQPQHF. DNA of the CDR3: TGTGCCAGCAGTCCCCACCTAACTGGGCAGCCCCAGCATTTT. The genes are TRBV12-3 or TRBV12-4 and TRBJ1-5; D uncertain. V was cut by 5 bases and J by 7 bases, with 15 bases left in between. The CDR3 sequence is 14 residues long.

This clonotype was seen at least ten times. In nucleotides, the CDR3 is TGTGCCAGCAGCTTACAGCGGGACTACGAGCAGTACTTC. Residues: CASSLQRDYEQYF. This sequence joins TRBV7-3 and TRBJ2-7, with 7 bases matching TRBD2. CDR1 is SGHTA and CDR2 is FQGTGA in the germline V gene. V was pared by 2 bases and J by 3 bases, with 1 base of the junction left unmatched. The CDR3 length is 13 residues.

The chain uses TRBV12-3 or TRBV12-4 and TRBJ2-7; a possible D gene is TRBD2 (6 bases). The V and J ends lost 5 bases and 1 base respectively, with 15 bases between them. The CDR3 contains 15 residues. The CDR3 sequence: CASSKMGGLSYEQYF. The CDR3, as DNA: TGTGCCAGCAGTAAGATGGGGGGTTTATCCTACGAGCAGTACTTC.

The sample holds many counts of this clonotype. The chain is built from TRBV5-1 and TRBJ2-6; 7 bases map to TRBD1. V was clipped by 4 bases and J by 4 bases; unmatched bases: 5. CDR1 is SGHRS, CDR2 YFSETQ, per germline. The CDR3 has 15 residues. The CDR3 sequence: CASSPQGSGANVLTF. In nucleotides, the CDR3 is TGCGCCAGCAGCCCACAGGGGTCGGGGGCCAACGTCCTGACTTTC.

The CDR3: CASSSQTELTQYF. The CDR3, as DNA: TGTGCCAGCAGTTCCCAGACAGAATTGACCCAGTACTTC. The chain combines TRBV27 with TRBJ2-5; the D gene is possibly TRBD1 (5 bases). V lost 4 bases to trimming and J lost 7 bases, with 13 bases between them. CDR1 is MNHEY and CDR2 is SMNVEV in the germline V gene (reference sequence). There are 13 residues in the CDR3.

The chain links TRBV5-1 to TRBJ2-7; no firm D call. The CDR3 runs to 15 residues. Trimming removed 0 bases from V and 2 bases from J, with 12 bases in between. CDR1 and CDR2 (germline): SGHRS, YFSETQ. This CDR3 is CASSLGELGTYEQYF. The CDR3 nucleotides are TGCGCCAGCAGCTTGGGAGAGTTGGGGACCTACGAGCAGTACTTC.

The J gene is TRBJ2-6, the V gene TRBV20-1, with a weak D call TRBD1 (5 bases). Germline V gene lookup returns CDR1 DFQATT and CDR2 SNEGSKA (reference sequence). The CDR3 extends over 17 amino acids. Trimming stripped 6 bases from V and 0 bases from J, with 18 bases between. The CDR3 region is CSADRHTPRSGANVLTF. The CDR3 region has the DNA TGCAGTGCAGACAGACACACACCCCGCTCTGGGGCCAACGTCCTGACTTTC.

This clonotype was recorded at least ten times. The chain recombines TRBV7-8 with TRBJ2-5, with 8 nucleotides matching TRBD2. Germline V lookup: CDR1 SGHVS, CDR2 FQNEAQ. J gave up 5 bases and V 4 bases, and 6 bases lay outside the gene matches. The CDR3 has 14 amino acids. CDR3 in DNA: TGTGCCAGCAGCTGGAGGACGGGGGGGGAGACCCAGTACTTC. It is translated as CASSWRTGGETQYF.

The rearrangement joins TRBV6-1 to TRBJ1-1; D is unresolved. The CDR3 runs to 14 residues. The germline V and J ends were trimmed by 7 bases and 8 bases, with 20 bases remaining between them. Germline V lookup: CDR1 MNHNS, CDR2 SASEGT. In DNA form, the CDR3 reads TGTGCCAGCACCTCCCCCGTGGACCCTCGGGAAGCTTTCTTT. Amino acids: CASTSPVDPREAFF.

This clonotype appeared many times. The CDR3 here is CASSPSTYGYTF. CDR3 nucleotide sequence: TGTGCCAGCAGTCCCTCCACCTATGGCTACACCTTC. This chain joins TRBV6-5 and TRBJ1-2; D is undetermined. V lost 5 bases and J lost 4, with 8 bases in between. The CDR3 has 12 amino acids. The germline V gene has CDR1 MNHEY and CDR2 SVGAGI.

The genes are TRBV30 and TRBJ1-1; D is uncertain. The length of the CDR3 is 14 residues. The V end was cut by 5 bases, the J end by 0 bases, with 13 bases between. Germline V gene sequence: CDR1 GTSNPN, CDR2 SVGIG (reference sequence). The chain's CDR3 is CAWGKGNLNTEAFF. CDR3 coding DNA: TGTGCCTGGGGGAAGGGAAACCTGAACACTGAAGCTTTCTTT.

This clonotype was seen ten or more times. The chain couples TRBV20-1 to TRBJ1-2; unclear D gene. From germline, CDR1 is DFQATT and CDR2 SNEGSKA (reference sequence). The V gene lost 3 bases and the J gene lost 6 bases, with 11 bases spanning the gap. This CDR3 contains 12 residues. The CDR3 is CSASGLGNGYTF. For the CDR3, the DNA is TGCAGTGCTAGCGGACTTGGGAATGGCTACACCTTC.

This clonotype was seen repeatedly, ten times or more. The chain carries TRBV25-1 and TRBJ1-3; D is unclear. V lost 1 base to trimming and J lost 4 bases, with 14 bases between them. Germline loops: CDR1 MGHDK, CDR2 SYGVNS. The CDR3 extends over 16 amino acids. CDR3 in DNA: TGTGCCAGCAGTGAATTTGGAGGGTTTTCAGGAAACACCATATATTTT. It translates to CASSEFGGFSGNTIYF.

The V and J genes are TRBV12-3 or TRBV12-4 and TRBJ1-2; possible D gene TRBD1, 6 bases. Trimming left V 6 bases short and J 4 bases short, with 15 bases between. There are 14 residues in the CDR3. The CDR3 coding sequence is TGTGCCAGCAGCCCCGGTGAGGGGGGCTATGGCTACACCTTC. Translating it yields CASSPGEGGYGYTF.

This clonotype has ten or more counts. The chain joins TRBV19 to TRBJ1-1, with D unclear. Looked up from germline, CDR1 is LNHDA and CDR2 is SQIVND (reference sequence). This CDR3 has 16 amino acids. Trimming took off 5 bases at V and 4 bases at J, with 20 bases between the two ends. Here the CDR3 reads CASSSRVLGGGTEAFF. The CDR3 DNA follows: TGTGCCAGTAGTTCCCGGGTTTTAGGCGGTGGCACTGAAGCTTTCTTT.

This clonotype occurred a few times. The chain combines TRBV10-1 with TRBJ2-3, with D perhaps matching TRBD2 (6 bases). The germline gives CDR1 WNHNN, CDR2 SYGVQD (reference sequence). The CDR3 covers 14 residues. V shed 4 bases and J shed 1 base, with 9 bases lying between them. CDR3 nucleotide sequence: TGCGCCAGCAGTGGTAGCGGCCGCACAGATACGCAGTATTTT. Protein product: CASSGSGRTDTQYF.